These 28 T cell receptor beta chains were sequenced from one sample in a study of OX40 agonist ivuxolimab in advanced cancers. Generated by immunoSEQ multiplex PCR, the TCRdb table keeps only in-frame clones and is missing some. The table shows 80,000 or so clones, with approximately 85% occurring only once. The source was CD4+ or CD8+ T cells sorted from blood, collected in a trial of the OX40 agonist ivuxolimab. The receptors shown here come from an adult with an advanced solid tumor such as melanoma, head and neck, liver or kidney cancer.

This clone occurred once. V gene TRBV6-5 combines with J gene TRBJ1-4; perhaps TRBD1 as D (5 bases). Germline CDR1 is MNHEY and CDR2 is SVGAGI. This CDR3 has 14 amino acids. Trimming took 7 bases from V and 5 from J, leaving 14 bases between them. For the CDR3, the DNA is TGTGCCAGCACCCTAGACAGCTCGAATGAAAAACTGTTTTTT. Protein sequence: CASTLDSSNEKLFF.

This chain joins TRBV25-1 and TRBJ1-1, with D possibly being TRBD1 (5 bases). CDR1 is MGHDK, CDR2 SYGVNS, per germline. The CDR3 loop spans 13 amino acids. Trimming pared 6 bases from V and 5 bases from J, leaving 13 bases between. CDR3 DNA sequence: TGTGCCAGCAGCATCACAGGAGGGACTGAAGCTTTCTTT. This gives the protein CASSITGGTEAFF.

The chain recombines TRBV6-5 with TRBJ1-4; D is perhaps TRBD1 (5 bases). V was shortened by 8 bases and J by 8 bases, with 12 bases between the two germline ends. Germline CDR1 MNHEY, CDR2 SVGAGI. CDR3 length: 12 residues. The CDR3 DNA is TGTGCCAGCCGTGTGGGGACGGAAAAACTGTTTTTT. Translated: CASRVGTEKLFF.

This clone came up once. The chain joins TRBV6-5 to TRBJ1-5; maybe TRBD1 (5 bases). Trimming removed 4 bases at V and 6 bases at J, with 10 bases between. The CDR3 extends over 13 amino acids. Germline V gene lookup returns CDR1 MNHEY and CDR2 SVGAGI. The CDR3 is CASSSGRGQPQHF. The CDR3 nucleotides are TGTGCCAGCAGTTCAGGGAGAGGTCAGCCCCAGCATTTT.

This chain links TRBV15 with TRBJ2-5; no clear D gene. Germline loops: CDR1 LNHNV, CDR2 YYDKDF (reference sequence). This CDR3 is built from 14 residues. Trimming took 0 bases from V and 1 from J, leaving 6 bases between them. CDR3 nucleotide sequence: TGTGCCACCAGCAGAGATGCCTTCCAAGAGACCCAGTACTTC. Translated, it gives CATSRDAFQETQYF.

The chain uses TRBV5-1 and TRBJ2-1; the D gene is possibly TRBD2 (6 bases). This CDR3 has 18 residues. The V gene lost 0 bases and the J gene lost 5 bases, with 21 bases spanning the gap. Germline V gene lookup returns CDR1 SGHRS and CDR2 YFSETQ. CDR3 in amino acids: CASSLAMNRGIRHNEQFF. CDR3 nucleotide sequence: TGCGCCAGCAGCTTGGCCATGAATCGGGGGATCCGGCACAATGAGCAGTTCTTC. The whole variable domain, remainder taken from reference TRBV5-1 and TRBJ2-1, is KAGVTQTPRYLIKTRGQQVTLSCSPISGHRSVSWYQQTPGQGLQFLFEYFSETQRNKGNFPGRFSGRQFSNSRSEMNVSTLELGDSALYLCASSLAMNRGIRHNEQFFGPGTRLTVL.

The table lists this clone with a few counts. V is TRBV5-8 and J is TRBJ1-5; D is unresolved. The CDR3 totals 13 residues. V was cut by 1 base and J by 4 bases, with 6 bases left in between. The V gene's germline CDR1 is SGHTS and CDR2 YDEGEE. CDR3 DNA: TGTGCCAGCAGCTTGAGAGGGAATCAGCCCCAGCATTTT. Its translation is CASSLRGNQPQHF.

Turning to this clone: Other DNA variants within this sample encode the same CDR3. The chain links TRBV7-3 to TRBJ1-6; D uncertain. Germline V lookup: CDR1 SGHTA, CDR2 FQGTGA. The length of the CDR3 is 14 residues. V was shortened by 3 bases and J by 4 bases, with 7 bases between the two germline ends. The DNA for the CDR3 is TGTGCCAGCAGCTTGGACGGGTATAATTCACCCCTCCACTTT. This encodes CASSLDGYNSPLHF.

The chain is built from TRBV28 and TRBJ1-6; 9 bases are a match to TRBD1. V lost 5 bases to trimming and J lost 4 bases; unmatched junction nucleotides: 6. This CDR3 spans 16 amino acids. CDR1 is MDHEN, CDR2 SYDVKM, per germline. CDR3 sequence (DNA): TGTGCCAGCAGTACCGGGACAGGGTTTTATAATTCACCCCTCCACTTT. Its translation: CASSTGTGFYNSPLHF.

The V gene is TRBV4-3, the J gene TRBJ2-1; D gene unclear. Germline V gene data show CDR1 as LGHNA and CDR2 as YSLEER. There are 16 residues in the CDR3. Deletions cut 2 bases from V and 1 base from J, with 12 bases between. The CDR3 DNA sequence: TGCGCCAGCAGCCAATCGACTGTGGGGTCCTACAATGAGCAGTTCTTC. It yields the protein CASSQSTVGSYNEQFF.

V and J are TRBV18 and TRBJ1-2; D ambiguous. This CDR3 contains 16 residues. Germline values: CDR1 KGHSH, CDR2 LQKENI. Trimming shortened V by 1 base and J by 0 bases, and 12 bases separated the two germline ends. The CDR3 DNA reads as TGTGCCAGCTCACCACTGGGAGGCCGAACTAACTATGGCTACACCTTC. Translating it yields CASSPLGGRTNYGYTF. The complete variable domain, with remaining parts taken from reference TRBV18 and TRBJ1-2, reads NAGVMQNPRHLVRRRGQEARLRCSPMKGHSHVYWYRQLPEEGLKFMVYLQKENIIDESGMPKERFSAEFPKEGPSILRIQQVVRGDSAAYFCASSPLGGRTNYGYTFGSGTRLTVV.

The chain joins TRBV6-5 to TRBJ2-7, with 10 positions matching TRBD1. V dropped 4 bases and J dropped 5; count of bases not matched to a gene: 11. The CDR3 is 16 residues long. Germline CDR1 and CDR2: MNHEY and SVGAGI. The CDR3: CASSLWGQGFSHEQYF. The CDR3 DNA follows: TGTGCCAGCAGTTTATGGGGACAGGGGTTTAGCCACGAGCAGTACTTC.

The genes are TRBV2 and TRBJ1-2; no definite D call. The V and J ends lost 6 bases and 2 bases respectively, with 7 bases between them. The CDR3 contains 12 residues. The germline V gene encodes CDR1 SNHLY and CDR2 FYNNEI. The CDR3 loop is CASRAANYGYTF. DNA for the CDR3: TGTGCCAGCAGGGCGGCCAACTATGGCTACACCTTC.

The chain joins TRBV28 to TRBJ1-4; no clear D. This CDR3 has 14 amino acids. The ends were cut back, 6 bases at V and 0 bases at J, with 8 bases in the middle. CDR1 and CDR2 from the germline V gene are MDHEN and SYDVKM. The CDR3 DNA is TGTGCCAGCAGAGTGGGGTCAACTAATGAAAAACTGTTTTTT. Encoded protein: CASRVGSTNEKLFF.

The J gene is TRBJ1-2, the V gene TRBV5-1; the match to TRBD1 covers 9 bases. The CDR3 has 16 residues. J was trimmed by 5 bases and V by 0 bases; bases with no gene match: 8. In germline, CDR1 is SGHRS, CDR2 YFSETQ. The CDR3 loop reads CASSLDVSTGGYGYTF. In DNA form, the CDR3 reads TGCGCCAGCAGCTTGGATGTTTCGACAGGGGGGTATGGCTACACCTTC.

The chain couples TRBV6-1 to TRBJ1-5; 8 nucleotides match TRBD1. This CDR3 has 15 residues. The J segment lost 3 bases and the V segment lost 2 bases, leaving 3 bases of the junction unmatched. The germline gives CDR1 MNHNS, CDR2 SASEGT. The CDR3 nucleotides read TGTGCCAGCAGTGAACCGGGACAGGTCAATCAGCCCCAGCATTTT. This codes for CASSEPGQVNQPQHF.

V gene TRBV5-6 combines with J gene TRBJ2-7; tentatively, D is TRBD1 (6 bases). The V gene lost 5 bases and the J gene lost 7 bases, with 13 bases spanning the gap. Germline V gives CDR1 SGHDT, CDR2 YYEEEE. This CDR3 is built from 12 residues. The CDR3 sequence: CASRQGSWEQYF. The CDR3 coding sequence is TGTGCCAGCAGGCAGGGGTCGTGGGAGCAGTACTTC.

CDR3 nucleotide sequence: TGTGCCAGCAGTCGATCAGGCGTCCCTGGGGGCATTCAGTACTTC. Encoded protein: CASSRSGVPGGIQYF. V usage is TRBV28 and J usage is TRBJ2-4; D may correspond to TRBD1 or TRBD2 (5 bases each). This CDR3 contains 15 residues. Between the trimmed V and J ends, which lost 5 bases and 9 bases, there was a span of 20 bases. Germline lookup yields CDR1 MDHEN and CDR2 SYDVKM.

The J gene is TRBJ1-4, the V gene TRBV28; D unclear. V gave up 6 bases and J gave up 3 bases, with 8 bases separating them. Germline-derived CDR1 and CDR2 are MDHEN and SYDVKM. CDR3 length equals 13 residues. As DNA, the CDR3 is TGTGCCAGCAGGCCCGGGGCTAATGAAAAACTGTTTTTT. It is translated as CASRPGANEKLFF.

V gene TRBV15 combines with J gene TRBJ2-5, with 8 bases aligning to TRBD1. The length of the CDR3 is 14 residues. From germline, CDR1 is LNHNV and CDR2 YYDKDF (reference sequence). The J segment lost 5 bases and the V segment lost 5 bases, leaving 7 bases of the junction unmatched. Written as DNA, the CDR3 is TGTGCCACCAGCCGGCAGGGGGCGGACGAGACCCAGTACTTC. Its protein product is CATSRQGADETQYF.

The CDR3 region has the DNA TGTGCCACACAGCCACGGACAGGGGGCGACACCGGGGAGCTGTTTTTT. Translating gives CATQPRTGGDTGELFF. The chain is built from TRBV10-3 and TRBJ2-2, with TRBD1 matching 11 bases. The CDR3 contains 16 residues. The germline gives CDR1 ENHRY, CDR2 SYGVKD. The junction had 10 bases not matched to a gene; V was cut back by 10 bases and J by 3 bases.

This clone was counted once. V and J are TRBV7-9 and TRBJ2-3; 7 bases are shared with TRBD2. The V gene end was trimmed by 2 bases and the J gene end by 0 bases; junction bases not matched to a gene: 2. The CDR3 sequence is 15 residues long. CDR1 is SEHNR, CDR2 FQNEAQ, per germline (reference sequence). The CDR3 nucleotides are TGTGCCAGCAGCTTATACGGGGGGAGCACAGATACGCAGTATTTT. Translation gives CASSLYGGSTDTQYF.

To note about this clone: Sequence at one end of the junction differs from germline and may be a read error. V gene TRBV19 combines with J gene TRBJ2-7, with 7 bases matching TRBD1. The CDR3 extends over 10 amino acids. Germline V gives CDR1 LNHDA, CDR2 SQIVND (reference sequence). The CDR3 protein is CASTRGTPTF. The CDR3 bases are TGTGCCAGTACCAGGGGGACACCAACCTTC.

The chain joins TRBV2 to TRBJ2-7; D is possibly TRBD1 (5 bases). The germline gives CDR1 SNHLY, CDR2 FYNNEI. The germline V and J ends were trimmed by 3 bases and 6 bases, with 21 bases remaining between them. The CDR3 has 16 amino acids. The CDR3 coding sequence is TGTGCCAGCAGTGACAGGGCGGATCCTTTAATCGCCGAGCAGTACTTC. Protein sequence: CASSDRADPLIAEQYF.

The gene calls are TRBV9 and TRBJ1-1; D is ambiguous. From germline, CDR1 is SGDLS and CDR2 YYNGEE. V lost 2 bases to trimming and J lost 1 base, with 9 bases between them. The CDR3 consists of 14 residues. CDR3 protein: CASSVEPKNTEAFF. CDR3 nucleotide sequence: TGTGCCAGCAGCGTCGAACCCAAGAACACTGAAGCTTTCTTT.

The V call is TRBV27, the J call TRBJ1-2; D might be TRBD1 (5 bases). The CDR3 has 16 residues. V lost 7 bases to trimming and J lost 4 bases, with 22 bases between them. From germline, CDR1 is MNHEY and CDR2 SMNVEV (reference sequence). The CDR3 DNA sequence: TGTGCCAGCACCCTGATAGGGACCGACAGCTTCTATGGCTACACCTTC. Translation: CASTLIGTDSFYGYTF.

This sequence joins TRBV2 and TRBJ1-3; D is undetermined. Between the trimmed V and J ends, which lost 3 bases and 3 bases, there was a span of 9 bases. The CDR3 length is 14 residues. Germline assignment: CDR1 SNHLY and CDR2 FYNNEI. The CDR3 loop reads CASSDQVYGNTIYF. CDR3 coding DNA: TGTGCCAGCAGTGATCAGGTTTATGGAAACACCATATATTTT. The full variable domain, completed using reference TRBV2 and TRBJ1-3, is EPEVTQTPSHQVTQMGQEVILRCVPISNHLYFYWYRQILGQKVEFLVSFYNNEISEKSEIFDDQFSVERPDGSNFTLKIRSTKLEDSAMYFCASSDQVYGNTIYFGEGSWLTVV.

The chain couples TRBV5-1 to TRBJ1-2, with 9 bases lining up with TRBD1. Germline V gene data show CDR1 as SGHRS and CDR2 as YFSETQ. J lost 2 bases, V lost 4 bases, and 3 bases had no gene match. The CDR3 consists of 14 residues. The CDR3 protein is CASSRDRVNYGYTF. The CDR3 coding sequence is TGCGCCAGCAGCCGGGACAGGGTGAACTATGGCTACACCTTC.